Sequencing of this T cell receptor beta chain was carried out in a study of blood T cell repertoires in COVID-19. Germline CDR1 is SNHLY and CDR2 is FYNNEI. The CDR3 covers 16 residues. V was shortened by 8 bases and J by 2 bases, with 20 bases between the two germline ends. The repertoire was sequenced with immunoSEQ multiplex PCR; TCRdb's copy has only in-frame clones and lacks some. The profile shows approximately 210,000 clones, 70% to 90% of them singletons. V is TRBV2 and J is TRBJ2-3; possibly TRBD2 for D (6 bases). This sequence was found in a man younger than 40 who had recovered from COVID-19. The specimen sequenced was peripheral blood. The CDR3: CASSQGEVFITDTQYF. CDR3 coding DNA: TGTGCCAGCTCGCAAGGGGAGGTATTTATCACAGATACGCAGTATTTT.